Each of the 22 T cell receptor beta chains below was sequenced from the same sample in a study of shared clonotypes between healthy human individuals. Assay used: immunoSEQ multiplex PCR; TCRdb lists only in-frame clones, some missing. The sample consists of about 690,000 clones, less than 95% of them appearing once. Sequencing was performed on memory CD8+ T cells from PBMCs. The subset: CD45RO+ cells pooled with CCR7-negative TemRA cells. All receptors derive from a man aged 18 to 30 in good health. Some clones in this sample may be carry-over from other donors' samples.

This chain links TRBV7-9 with TRBJ2-1; no firm D call. Trimming removed 4 bases from V and 0 bases from J, with 10 bases in between. The CDR3 is 15 amino acids. Germline V lookup: CDR1 SEHNR, CDR2 FQNEAQ (reference sequence). CDR3 DNA sequence: TGTGCCAGCAGCTCATATGTGAGCTCCTACAATGAGCAGTTCTTC. Residues: CASSSYVSSYNEQFF.

V usage is TRBV7-2 and J usage is TRBJ1-1, with 9 bases that match TRBD1. V lost 2 bases, J lost 7 bases, and 11 bases stayed unmatched. This CDR3 spans 16 amino acids. Germline V gene data show CDR1 as SGHTA and CDR2 as FQGNSA. CDR3 region: CASSLFRTGAHYEAFF. The CDR3 region has the DNA TGTGCCAGCAGCTTATTCAGGACAGGGGCCCACTATGAAGCTTTCTTT.

In its sample, this clone was seen a few times. The genes are TRBV9 and TRBJ2-2, with 7 bases identical to TRBD1. This CDR3 is 14 amino acids long. The trim removed 3 bases at V and 7 bases at J, leaving 6 bases unmatched. Per germline, CDR1 SGDLS and CDR2 YYNGEE. The CDR3 reads CASSATGAGGELFF. DNA of the CDR3: TGTGCCAGCAGCGCCACAGGGGCCGGCGGGGAGCTGTTTTTT.

The V and J genes are TRBV5-6 and TRBJ1-2; D is undetermined. CDR3 length: 14 amino acids. In germline, CDR1 is SGHDT, CDR2 YYEEEE. With 0 bases removed from V and 8 bases from J, the gap between germline ends came to 14 bases. CDR3 sequence: CASSLVGQAGGYTF. The CDR3 DNA is TGTGCCAGCAGCTTGGTGGGTCAGGCTGGCGGCTACACCTTC.

The chain carries TRBV6-5 and TRBJ1-1; 7 bases agree with TRBD1. After removal of 6 bases from V and 5 bases from J, the junction contained 9 bases not matched to a gene. This CDR3 is built from 14 residues. CDR1 is MNHEY, CDR2 SVGAGI, per germline. Here the CDR3 DNA reads TGTGCCAGCAGGTTTCAGACAGGGTTAACTGAAGCTTTCTTT. Its translation is CASRFQTGLTEAFF.

This rearrangement joins TRBV6-5 to TRBJ2-3; no reliable D call. The CDR3 has 13 amino acids. V dropped 3 bases and J dropped 6 bases, with 10 bases sitting between them. Per germline, CDR1 MNHEY and CDR2 SVGAGI. The CDR3 sequence: CASSYFRSDTQYF. CDR3 in DNA: TGTGCCAGCAGTTATTTTAGATCGGATACGCAGTATTTT.

The chain has TRBV6-6 and TRBJ2-7, with a possible D match to TRBD1 (6 bases). Germline assignment: CDR1 MNHNY and CDR2 SVGAGI (reference sequence). The V and J ends lost 7 bases and 1 base respectively, with 17 bases between them. This CDR3 is 15 amino acids long. CDR3 nucleotides: TGTGCCAGCAACGGGACACCCCGTGGGTCCTACGAGCAGTACTTC. This sequence encodes CASNGTPRGSYEQYF.

Remarks on this clone: Distinct nucleotide sequences in the sample also encode this CDR3. The rearrangement links TRBV27 to TRBJ2-7; D remains ambiguous. CDR3 length: 13 amino acids. Between the trimmed V and J ends, which lost 1 base and 3 bases, there was a span of 7 bases. Germline V gene data show CDR1 as MNHEY and CDR2 as SMNVEV (reference sequence). CDR3 sequence (DNA): TGTGCCAGCAGTTTATTGGCGAGCTACGAGCAGTACTTC. It translates to CASSLLASYEQYF.

This rearrangement joins TRBV27 to TRBJ2-3, with 8 nucleotides matching TRBD2. The CDR3 spans 15 residues. Germline trimming cut 7 bases from V and 2 bases from J; bases unmatched to any gene: 8. Germline lookup yields CDR1 MNHEY and CDR2 SMNVEV (reference sequence). CDR3 amino acids: CASIGGGPSTDTQYF. CDR3 DNA sequence: TGTGCCAGCATCGGGGGGGGACCATCCACAGATACGCAGTATTTT.

J is TRBJ2-7 and V is TRBV9, with D unresolved. This CDR3 region has 14 residues. Looked up from germline, CDR1 is SGDLS and CDR2 is YYNGEE. V shed 0 bases and J shed 0 bases, with 7 bases lying between them. In DNA form, the CDR3 reads TGTGCCAGCAGCGTAGGTCGCCTCTCCTACGAGCAGTACTTC. This gives the protein CASSVGRLSYEQYF.

V gene TRBV4-3 combines with J gene TRBJ2-4; 7 nucleotides line up with TRBD1. The CDR3 runs 15 residues. CDR1 and CDR2 (germline): LGHNA, YSLEER. Trimming cost V 2 bases and J 1 base; bases outside gene matches: 2. Here the CDR3 DNA reads TGCGCCAGCAGCCAAACAGGGGACGCCAAAAACATTCAGTACTTC. This sequence encodes CASSQTGDAKNIQYF.

This clone came up a few times. The chain has TRBV19 and TRBJ1-3; D is ambiguous. Germline loops: CDR1 LNHDA, CDR2 SQIVND (reference sequence). V lost 10 bases and J lost 4, with 11 bases in between. This CDR3 region has 12 residues. Here the CDR3 DNA reads TGTGCCACCAGTTCCGGGGGAAACACCATATATTTT. Translation: CATSSGGNTIYF.

The CDR3 DNA sequence: TGTGCCAGCAGTGCGGCCCATGTCGGCGGCGATGAGCAGTTCTTC. Translating gives CASSAAHVGGDEQFF. The J gene is TRBJ2-1, the V gene TRBV6-4; no clear D gene. V lost 4 bases and J 8 bases, leaving 18 bases between the germline ends. CDR3 size: 15 residues. Germline V gene lookup returns CDR1 MRHNA and CDR2 SNTAGT.

The V and J genes are TRBV15 and TRBJ1-5, with D unresolved. Germline V gene data show CDR1 as LNHNV and CDR2 as YYDKDF (reference sequence). This CDR3 comprises 13 residues. Between the trimmed V and J ends, which lost 1 base and 5 bases, there was a span of 6 bases. The CDR3 here is CATSRGAYQPQHF. CDR3 nucleotides: TGTGCCACCAGCAGAGGCGCGTATCAGCCCCAGCATTTT.

This clone came up a few times. This sequence joins TRBV27 and TRBJ1-1, with 7 positions matching TRBD1. The V gene end was trimmed by 2 bases and the J gene end by 7 bases; junction bases not matched to a gene: 7. The CDR3 contains 14 residues. Germline V gene sequence: CDR1 MNHEY, CDR2 SMNVEV (reference sequence). The CDR3 nucleotides read TGTGCCAGCAGTTTAAGGGACAGAATACATGAAGCTTTCTTT. This codes for CASSLRDRIHEAFF.

The chain is built from TRBV6-5 and TRBJ1-1; D might be TRBD1 (5 bases). V lost 0 bases, J lost 0 bases, and 8 bases lay in between. Germline values: CDR1 MNHEY, CDR2 SVGAGI. The CDR3 contains 15 residues. The chain's CDR3 is CASSYSRGLNTEAFF. For the CDR3, the DNA is TGTGCCAGCAGTTACTCGAGGGGTCTGAACACTGAAGCTTTCTTT.

J is TRBJ2-3 and V is TRBV25-1; D is uncertain. CDR3 length equals 14 residues. Trimming removed 2 bases at V and 0 bases at J, with 6 bases between. Looked up from germline, CDR1 is MGHDK and CDR2 is SYGVNS. The CDR3 nucleotides are TGTGCCAGCAGTGAAGTCGGCAGCACAGATACGCAGTATTTT. As protein: CASSEVGSTDTQYF. Full variable domain (outside the CDR3, taken from reference TRBV25-1 and TRBJ2-3): EADIYQTPRYLVIGTGKKITLECSQTMGHDKMYWYQQDPGMELHLIHYSYGVNSTEKGDLSSESTVSRIRTEHFPLTLESARPSHTSQYLCASSEVGSTDTQYFGPGTRLTVL.

The chain uses TRBV15 and TRBJ2-5, with 8 bases aligning to TRBD1. CDR3 length: 14 residues. With 8 bases clipped from V and 1 base from J, the junction kept 6 bases outside the gene matches. Germline V gene lookup returns CDR1 LNHNV and CDR2 YYDKDF (reference sequence). In DNA, the CDR3 is TGTGCCACCTCCGTCGGGACAGGCCAAGAGACCCAGTACTTC. Translated: CATSVGTGQETQYF.

The chain joins TRBV4-1 to TRBJ1-4; 7 bases fit TRBD1. Germline V gives CDR1 MGHRA, CDR2 YSYEKL. The trim removed 0 bases at V and 8 bases at J, leaving 9 bases unmatched. CDR3 size: 16 residues. CDR3 bases: TGCGCCAGCAGCCAAGATTGGGGAGGGGGCCACGAAAAACTGTTTTTT. Amino acids: CASSQDWGGGHEKLFF.

The V call is TRBV27, the J call TRBJ2-1; possibly TRBD1 for D (7 bases). The CDR3 contains 14 residues. CDR1 and CDR2 (germline): MNHEY, SMNVEV (reference sequence). The germline V and J ends were trimmed by 3 bases and 9 bases, with 15 bases remaining between them. The chain's CDR3 is CASSLFRGAGEQFF. CDR3 sequence (DNA): TGTGCCAGCAGTTTGTTCAGGGGGGCGGGTGAGCAGTTCTTC.

The V call is TRBV5-8, the J call TRBJ1-5; D gene ambiguous. The CDR3 is 13 amino acids. Germline lookup yields CDR1 SGHTS and CDR2 YDEGEE. Trimming pared 3 bases from V and 6 bases from J, leaving 10 bases between. Here the CDR3 reads CASSWGRGQPQHF. Written as DNA, the CDR3 is TGTGCCAGCAGCTGGGGTCGGGGTCAGCCCCAGCATTTT.

The chain uses TRBV9 and TRBJ2-2; the match to TRBD1 covers 9 bases. V trimming: 0 bases; J trimming: 2 bases; junction bases outside the gene matches: 2. The CDR3 is 16 residues long. CDR1 is SGDLS, CDR2 YYNGEE, per germline. The CDR3 DNA reads TGTGCCAGCAGCGTAGAGGGACAGGGAAACACCGGGGAGCTGTTTTTT. This translates into CASSVEGQGNTGELFF.